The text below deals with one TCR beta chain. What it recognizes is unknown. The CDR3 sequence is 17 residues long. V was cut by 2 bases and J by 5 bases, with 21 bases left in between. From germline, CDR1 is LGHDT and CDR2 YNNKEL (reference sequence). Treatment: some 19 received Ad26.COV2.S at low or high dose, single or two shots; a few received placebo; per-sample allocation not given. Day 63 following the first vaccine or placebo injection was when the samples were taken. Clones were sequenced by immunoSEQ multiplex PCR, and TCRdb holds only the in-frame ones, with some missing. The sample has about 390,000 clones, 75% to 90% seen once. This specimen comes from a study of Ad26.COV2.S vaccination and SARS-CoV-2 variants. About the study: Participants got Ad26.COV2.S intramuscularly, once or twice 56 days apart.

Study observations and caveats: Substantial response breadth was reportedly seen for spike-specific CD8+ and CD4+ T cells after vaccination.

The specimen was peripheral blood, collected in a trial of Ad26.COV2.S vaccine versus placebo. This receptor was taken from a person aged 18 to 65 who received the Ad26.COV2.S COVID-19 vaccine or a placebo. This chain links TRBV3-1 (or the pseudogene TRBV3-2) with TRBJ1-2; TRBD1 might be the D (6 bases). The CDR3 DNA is TGTGCCAGCAGCCAATACGACAAGACAGGAGGAATATATGGCTACACCTTC. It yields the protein CASSQYDKTGGIYGYTF.